This T cell receptor beta chain is drawn from a study of cytomegalovirus exposure and HLA in healthy donors. Overall study findings and caveats: Cytomegalovirus-associated status was assigned to fewer than 200 TCR beta chains.

About this clone itself: Its antigen is as yet unknown.

In nominal health when sampled, donors likely had unrecorded immune exposures nonetheless. Germline lookup yields CDR1 SGHRS and CDR2 YFSETQ. The CDR3 is 14 amino acids. Researchers ran the PCR with 60 Vbeta and 13 Jbeta primers. The repertoire was sequenced with immunoSEQ multiplex PCR; TCRdb's copy has only in-frame clones and lacks some. The sample includes 200,000 or so clones, 65% to 80% of them seen just once. The sample taken for sequencing was PBMCs. The origin of this receptor is a man in his forties or fifties in good health and CMV-seronegative. The chain uses TRBV5-1 and TRBJ2-5; the D gene is possibly TRBD2 (7 bases). The J call could be wrong; TRBJ2-7 is a better fit for the DNA end. The CDR3 sequence is CASRGAGRGYEQYF. CDR3 DNA sequence: TGCGCCAGCAGAGGGGCAGGGAGGGGGTACGAGCAGTACTTC.